Presented here are 5 T cell receptor beta chains from one specimen sequenced in a study of cytomegalovirus exposure and HLA in healthy donors. PCR employed 60 Vbeta and 13 Jbeta primers. Sequencing used immunoSEQ multiplex PCR; TCRdb keeps in-frame clones, though not all of them. The table lists under 200,000 clones, about four fifths of them singletons. The sample taken for sequencing was PBMCs. The receptors originated from a woman in her late teens or twenties in good health and CMV-seronegative.

The rearrangement uses TRBV28 and TRBJ2-1, with 10 positions matching TRBD1. The CDR3 contains 13 residues. CDR1 is MDHEN and CDR2 is SYDVKM in the germline V gene. Trimming removed 8 bases from V and 8 bases from J; junction bases left unmatched: 6. The CDR3 spells CASSGTGVYEQFF. CDR3 sequence (DNA): TGTGCCAGCTCAGGGACAGGGGTTTATGAGCAGTTCTTC.

The chain is built from TRBV7-8 and TRBJ2-3; 13 bases map to TRBD2. CDR3 length equals 18 residues. CDR1 is SGHVS and CDR2 is FQNEAQ in the germline V gene. The V segment lost 0 bases and the J segment 2 bases; nucleotides outside the gene matches: 5. CDR3 residues: CASSLALAGGYLTDTQYF. The CDR3 nucleotides read TGTGCCAGCAGCTTAGCACTAGCGGGAGGGTATCTCACAGATACGCAGTATTTT.

The J gene is TRBJ2-3, the V gene TRBV27; weak D call: TRBD1 (5 bases). CDR1 and CDR2 (germline): MNHEY, SMNVEV (reference sequence). Trimming removed 2 bases from V and 2 bases from J, with 8 bases in between. There are 14 residues in the CDR3. CDR3 residues: CASSLGHPTDTQYF. CDR3 bases: TGTGCCAGCAGTTTAGGACACCCCACAGATACGCAGTATTTT.

The CDR3 DNA reads TGTGCCAGCAGTCCCCGGACAGAAAGCTACGAGCAGTACTTC. Translating gives CASSPRTESYEQYF. The chain has TRBV27 and TRBJ2-7; tentatively, D is TRBD1 (6 bases). This CDR3 region has 14 residues. Germline values: CDR1 MNHEY, CDR2 SMNVEV (reference sequence). V gave up 5 bases and J gave up 3 bases, with 14 bases separating them.

The chain couples TRBV7-2 to TRBJ2-1; 9 bases agree with TRBD2. Per germline, CDR1 SGHTA and CDR2 FQGNSA. The junction had 3 bases not matched to a gene; V was cut back by 6 bases and J by 6 bases. The length of the CDR3 is 13 residues. The CDR3 protein is CASSLAGSNEQFF. The DNA for the CDR3 is TGTGCCAGCAGTCTAGCGGGGAGCAATGAGCAGTTCTTC. Full variable domain (remainder filled in from reference TRBV7-2 and TRBJ2-1): GAGVSQSPSNKVTEKGKDVELRCDPISGHTALYWYRQSLGQGLEFLIYFQGNSAPDKSGLPSDRFSAERTGGSVSTLTIQRTQQEDSAVYLCASSLAGSNEQFFGPGTRLTVL.